This T cell receptor (beta chain) was sequenced for a study of T cells in Graves' hyperthyroidism and ophthalmopathy. Study as a whole: It was at initial diagnosis, before any treatment, that peripheral blood was collected. The study, taken as a whole, reports: The model predicted ophthalmopathy a median around six months before onset. Stable hyperthyroidism and ophthalmopathy were separated using 13 V-J signatures.

This clonotype was recorded a few times. Its target is unknown. Template material for amplifying TCR beta CDR3 regions consisted of RNA transcripts. TCR CDR3 regions were first amplified by RT-PCR with HTBI primers. Using its own MiXCR run on the multiplex PCR reads, TCRdb lists one record per CDR3 protein. The table lists 700,000 or so distinct CDR3 sequences, 16% of them singletons, with under 10% in the top ten. This TCR was recovered from a young man with Graves' hyperthyroidism. Sequencing was performed on blood.

The CDR3 DNA sequence: TGTGCCAGCAGTACCACCTATCGATCTGACAATGAGCAGTTCTTC. Amino acids: CASSTTYRSDNEQFF. The chain couples TRBV12-3 or TRBV12-4 to TRBJ2-1; D gene unclear. Trimming shortened V by 5 bases and J by 5 bases, and 16 bases separated the two germline ends. The CDR3 loop spans 15 amino acids.